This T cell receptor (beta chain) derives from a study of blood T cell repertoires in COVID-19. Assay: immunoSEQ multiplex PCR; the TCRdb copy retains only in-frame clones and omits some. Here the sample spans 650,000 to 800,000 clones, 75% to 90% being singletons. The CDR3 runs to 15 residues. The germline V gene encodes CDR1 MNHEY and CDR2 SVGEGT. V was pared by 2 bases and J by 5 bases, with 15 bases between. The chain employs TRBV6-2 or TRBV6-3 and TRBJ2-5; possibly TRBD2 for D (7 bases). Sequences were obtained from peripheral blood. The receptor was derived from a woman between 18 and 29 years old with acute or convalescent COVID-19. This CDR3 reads CASSYRRGGWETQYF. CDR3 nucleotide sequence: TGTGCCAGCAGTTACCGGAGGGGGGGCTGGGAGACCCAGTACTTC.